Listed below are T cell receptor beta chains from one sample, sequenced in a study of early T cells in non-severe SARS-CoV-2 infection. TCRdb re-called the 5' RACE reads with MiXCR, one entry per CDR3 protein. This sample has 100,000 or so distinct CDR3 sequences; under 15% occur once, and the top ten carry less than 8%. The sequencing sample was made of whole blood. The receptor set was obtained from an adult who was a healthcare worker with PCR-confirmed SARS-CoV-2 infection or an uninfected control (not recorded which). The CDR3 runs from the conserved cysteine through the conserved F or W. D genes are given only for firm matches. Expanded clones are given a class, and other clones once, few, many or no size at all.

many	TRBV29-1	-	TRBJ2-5	TGCAGCGTTGGGGAGACCCAGTACTTC	CSVGETQYF
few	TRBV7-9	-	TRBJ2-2	TGTGCCAGCAGCCCCCGGGTTTATGAGGAGCTGTTTTTT	CASSPRVYEELFF
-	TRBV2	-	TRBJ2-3	TGTGCCAGCAGCAGGGACATCCAAGATACGCAGTATTTT	CASSRDIQDTQYF
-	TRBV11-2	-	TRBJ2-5	TGTGCCAGCAGCTTATCACCCGGGGAGACCCAGTACTTC	CASSLSPGETQYF
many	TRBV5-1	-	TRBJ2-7	TGCGCCAGCAGCTTGGTGTACCGCCAGGTCGAGCAGTACTTC	CASSLVYRQVEQYF
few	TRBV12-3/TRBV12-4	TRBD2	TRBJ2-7	TGTGCCAGCAGGAAGCGGGAGCGATCCTACGAGCAGTACTTC	CASRKRERSYEQYF
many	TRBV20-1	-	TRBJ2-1	TGCAGTGCTAGAGGAAGAACCGACAATGAGCAGTTCTTC	CSARGRTDNEQFF
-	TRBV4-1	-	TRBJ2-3	TGCGCCAGCAGCCAAGATCACCGTACTACGCAGTATTTT	CASSQDHRTTQYF
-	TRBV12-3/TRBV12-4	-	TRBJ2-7	TGTGCCAGCACCTCCTACTACGAGCAGTACTTC	CASTSYYEQYF
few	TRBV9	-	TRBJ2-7	TGTGCCAGCAGCGTAGATGCGGGACCCTACGAGCAGTACTTC	CASSVDAGPYEQYF
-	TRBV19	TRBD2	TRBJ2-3	TGTGCCAGTAGGGTAGCGGGAGCAGATACGCAGTATTTT	CASRVAGADTQYF
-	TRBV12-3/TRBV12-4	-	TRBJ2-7	TGTGCCAGCAGTTGGGGACCCGAGCAGTACTTC	CASSWGPEQYF
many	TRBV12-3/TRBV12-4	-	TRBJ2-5	TGTGCCAGCAGTTCCGGGACACAGGAGACCCAGTACTTC	CASSSGTQETQYF
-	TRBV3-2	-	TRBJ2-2	TGTGCCAGCAGCCAAAACCTGCCGCGGGGGCCCCGAGGTGGTTGGGAGCTGTTTTTT	CASSQNLPRGPRGGWELFF
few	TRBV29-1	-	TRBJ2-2	TGCAGCGTTGATGTGGGACGGAACACCGGGGAGCTGTTTTTT	CSVDVGRNTGELFF
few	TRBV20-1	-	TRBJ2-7	TGCAGTGCTATCCGGGACTCAGACTACGAGCAGTACTTC	CSAIRDSDYEQYF
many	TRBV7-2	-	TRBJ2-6	TGTGCCAGCAGCTTAGGGCCGGTCTCTGGGGCCAACGTCCTGACTTTC	CASSLGPVSGANVLTF
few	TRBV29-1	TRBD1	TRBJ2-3	TGCAGCTTAGGGACAGGGGGTTCCGATACGCAGTATTTT	CSLGTGGSDTQYF
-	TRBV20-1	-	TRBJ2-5	TGCAGTGCTAGACCTCCCCTAGACGGGACCCAGTACTTC	CSARPPLDGTQYF
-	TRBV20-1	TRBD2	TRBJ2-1	TGCAGTGCTTCGGCCCTTACTAGCGGGCGCTCCTACAATGAGCAGTTCTTC	CSASALTSGRSYNEQFF
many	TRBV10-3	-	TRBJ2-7	TGTGCCATCAGTGCAACTCGGGGTTTAGCCTACGAGCAGTACTTC	CAISATRGLAYEQYF
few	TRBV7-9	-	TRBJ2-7	TGTGCCAGCAGCTTAGGGCAGGTCTCCTACGAGCAGTACTTC	CASSLGQVSYEQYF
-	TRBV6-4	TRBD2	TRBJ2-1	TGTGCCAGCAGCCCGGGACTAGCGGGGGCTGAGCAGTTCTTC	CASSPGLAGAEQFF
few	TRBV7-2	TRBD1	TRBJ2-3	TGTGCCAGCAGCACCGGGACAGGGACGTATACGCAGTATTTT	CASSTGTGTYTQYF
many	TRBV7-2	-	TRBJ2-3	TGTGCCAGCAGCCCCCAGGCCGGCGATACGCAGTATTTT	CASSPQAGDTQYF
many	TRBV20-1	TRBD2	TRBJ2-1	TGCAGTGCTTCTGAGGGGACTAGCGGGAGTTCCTACAATGAGCAGTTCTTC	CSASEGTSGSSYNEQFF
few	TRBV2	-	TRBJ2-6	TGTGCCAGCAGTGAAATACAGGCCCTGGGGGCCAACGTCCTGACTTTC	CASSEIQALGANVLTF
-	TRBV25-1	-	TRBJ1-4	TGTGCCAGCAGTGAACTAAACAGGGAGGGAAAACTGTTTTTT	CASSELNREGKLFF
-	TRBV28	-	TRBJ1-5	TGTGCCAGCAGTTTTTTATCGGGGGATCAGCCCCAGCATTTT	CASSFLSGDQPQHF
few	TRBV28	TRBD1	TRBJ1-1	TGTGCCAGCAGTCCAGGGGGCCTGTCTTCTGAAGCTTTCTTT	CASSPGGLSSEAFF
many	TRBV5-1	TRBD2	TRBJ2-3	TGCGCCAGCAGCACCCCTAGCGGGAGGACAGATACGCAGTATTTT	CASSTPSGRTDTQYF
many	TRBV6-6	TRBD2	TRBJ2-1	TGTGCCAGCACTCGACTAGCGGAGTCCTACAATGAGCAGTTCTTC	CASTRLAESYNEQFF
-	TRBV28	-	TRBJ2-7	TGTGCCAGCAGTCCCCCGAGTGCTGGGCACGCCTACGAGCAGTACTTC	CASSPPSAGHAYEQYF
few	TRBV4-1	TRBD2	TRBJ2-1	TGCGCCAGCAGCCCCTGGGGACTAGCGGGAGAGGATGAGCAGTTCTTC	CASSPWGLAGEDEQFF
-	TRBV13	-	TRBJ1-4	TGTGCCAGCAGCCGTCGAGGGTTTAGAGAAAAACTGTTTTTT	CASSRRGFREKLFF
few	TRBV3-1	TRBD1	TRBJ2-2	TGTGCCAGCAGCCGGACAGGGAACACCGGGGAGCTGTTTTTT	CASSRTGNTGELFF
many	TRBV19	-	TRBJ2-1	TGTGCCAGTAGTCCTCGGGGCACCGGAATGGAGCAGTTCTTC	CASSPRGTGMEQFF